What follows are 2 T cell receptor beta chains derived from one specimen sequenced in a study of cytomegalovirus exposure and HLA in healthy donors. PCR involved 60 Vbeta and 13 Jbeta primers. Repertoires were generated with immunoSEQ multiplex PCR, while TCRdb's copy carries only in-frame clones and drops some. The data hold 120,000 or so clones, with approximately 77% observed a single time. Source material: PBMCs. These receptors were taken from a man aged 18 to 30 in good health and CMV-seronegative.

The J gene is TRBJ2-1, the V gene TRBV4-3; 8 nucleotides match TRBD2. This CDR3 is built from 16 residues. V was clipped by 0 bases and J by 5 bases; unmatched bases: 6. Germline V gives CDR1 LGHNA, CDR2 YSLEER. The CDR3 DNA reads TGCGCCAGCAGCCAAGAAGGTCTAGCGGGTAACAATGAGCAGTTCTTC. The encoded protein is CASSQEGLAGNNEQFF.

The chain combines TRBV9 with TRBJ2-2; TRBD2 matches 7 bases. The CDR3 extends over 16 amino acids. Unmatched junction bases numbered 8, after V lost 3 bases and J lost 3 bases. Germline CDR1 and CDR2: SGDLS and YYNGEE. In DNA form, the CDR3 reads TGTGCCAGCAGCGCCCGCGGGACTACACACACCGGGGAGCTGTTTTTT. Amino acid sequence: CASSARGTTHTGELFF.